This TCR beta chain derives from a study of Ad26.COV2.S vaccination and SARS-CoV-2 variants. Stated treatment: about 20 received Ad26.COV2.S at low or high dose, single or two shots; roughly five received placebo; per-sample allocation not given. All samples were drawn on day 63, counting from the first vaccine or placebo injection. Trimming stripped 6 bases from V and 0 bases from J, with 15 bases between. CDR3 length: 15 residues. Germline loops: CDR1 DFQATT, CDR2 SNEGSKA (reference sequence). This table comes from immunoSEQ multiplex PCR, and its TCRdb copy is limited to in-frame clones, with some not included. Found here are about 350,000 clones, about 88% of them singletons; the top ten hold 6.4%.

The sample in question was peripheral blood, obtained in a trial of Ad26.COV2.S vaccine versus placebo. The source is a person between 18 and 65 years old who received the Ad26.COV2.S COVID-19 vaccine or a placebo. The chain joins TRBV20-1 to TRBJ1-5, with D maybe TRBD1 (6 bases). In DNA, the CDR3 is TGCAGTGCCAGTACCGGGGGCCGTAGCAATCAGCCCCAGCATTTT. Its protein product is CSASTGGRSNQPQHF.